This T cell receptor beta chain was identified during a study of blood T cell repertoires in COVID-19. The wider study: Donors in the United States, Italy and Spain gave samples during acute or convalescent COVID-19. T cells, B-cell-depleted T cells, or PBMCs supplied cDNA or gDNA.

The germline CDR1 and CDR2 sequences are SQVTM and ANQGSEA. V lost 6 bases and J lost 1, with 15 bases in between. This CDR3 has 14 amino acids. The table came from immunoSEQ multiplex PCR; TCRdb's copy has only in-frame clones and leaves some out. The repertoire has 95,000 to 150,000 clones, 60% to 85% of them found once; the top ten carry approximately 0.86%. Sample: peripheral blood. The source is a human donor with acute or convalescent COVID-19. The donor label of this sample is uncertain. The chain employs TRBV29-1 and TRBJ1-1; D gene uncertain. CDR3 sequence: CSVHGQASNTEAFF. CDR3 DNA: TGCAGCGTGCATGGGCAGGCCTCGAACACTGAAGCTTTCTTT.